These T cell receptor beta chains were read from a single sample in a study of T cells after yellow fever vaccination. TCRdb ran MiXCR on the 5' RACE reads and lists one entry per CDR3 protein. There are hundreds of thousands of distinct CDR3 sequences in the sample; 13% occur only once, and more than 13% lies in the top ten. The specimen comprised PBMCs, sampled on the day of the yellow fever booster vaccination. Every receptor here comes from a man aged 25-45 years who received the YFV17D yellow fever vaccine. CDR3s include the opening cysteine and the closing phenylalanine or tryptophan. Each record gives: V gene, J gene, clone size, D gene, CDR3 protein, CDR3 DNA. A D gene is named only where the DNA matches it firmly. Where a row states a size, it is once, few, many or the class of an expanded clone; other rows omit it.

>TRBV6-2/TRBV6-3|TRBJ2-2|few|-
CASTSPGELFF
TGTGCCAGCACCTCACCCGGGGAGCTGTTTTTT
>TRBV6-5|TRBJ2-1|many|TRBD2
CASSYRVSGRNRYNEQFF
TGTGCCAGCAGTTACAGAGTTAGCGGGAGAAATCGCTACAATGAGCAGTTCTTC
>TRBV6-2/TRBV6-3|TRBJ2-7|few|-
CASSYKDDYEQYF
TGTGCCAGCAGTTACAAGGACGACTACGAGCAGTACTTC
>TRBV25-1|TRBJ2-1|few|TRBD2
CASRRLTTSGKYNEQFF
TGTGCCAGCAGACGCTTAACCACTAGCGGGAAGTACAATGAGCAGTTCTTC
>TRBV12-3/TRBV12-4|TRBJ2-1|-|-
CANRVGSYNEQFF
TGTGCAAACAGGGTGGGTTCCTACAATGAGCAGTTCTTC
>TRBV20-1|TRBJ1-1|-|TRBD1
CRARQGLGTEAFF
TGCAGAGCTAGACAGGGCTTAGGCACTGAAGCTTTCTTT
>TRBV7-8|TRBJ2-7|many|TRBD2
CASSPSGRAVEQYF
TGTGCCAGCAGCCCTAGCGGGCGTGCTGTCGAGCAGTACTTC
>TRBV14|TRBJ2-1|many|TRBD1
CASSQGGRGFEYEQFF
TGTGCCAGCAGCCAAGGGGGCAGGGGGTTTGAGTACGAGCAGTTCTTC
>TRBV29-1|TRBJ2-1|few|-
CSSWAYEGTSYNEQFF
TGCAGCTCCTGGGCATATGAGGGGACTTCCTACAATGAGCAGTTCTTC
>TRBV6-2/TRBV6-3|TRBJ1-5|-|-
CASSYTGQGTSNQPQHF
TGTGCCAGCAGTTACACCGGGCAGGGGACAAGCAATCAGCCCCAGCATTTT
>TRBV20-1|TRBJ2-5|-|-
CSAIRGQETQYF
TGCAGTGCTATAAGGGGCCAAGAGACCCAGTACTTC
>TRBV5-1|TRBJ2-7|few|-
CASSLEQDWDEQYF
TGCGCCAGCAGCTTGGAACAGGACTGGGACGAGCAGTACTTC
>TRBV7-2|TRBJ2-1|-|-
CASSPQRNNEQFF
TGTGCCAGCAGCCCCCAGAGAAACAATGAGCAGTTCTTC
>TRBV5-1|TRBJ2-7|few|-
CASSLKGAGDEQYF
TGCGCCAGCAGCTTGAAGGGGGCGGGGGACGAGCAGTACTTC
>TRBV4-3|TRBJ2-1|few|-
CASSLKGGYNEQFF
TGCGCCAGCAGCCTAAAGGGGGGTTACAATGAGCAGTTCTTC
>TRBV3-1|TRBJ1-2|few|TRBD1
CASSLPDRGTGYTF
TGTGCCAGCAGCCTACCCGACAGGGGGACTGGCTACACCTTC
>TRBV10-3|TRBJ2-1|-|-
CAISELGGRVNEQFF
TGTGCCATCAGTGAGCTCGGGGGGCGCGTAAATGAGCAGTTCTTC
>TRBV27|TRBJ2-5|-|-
CASRGQMQETQYF
TGTGCCAGCCGAGGACAGATGCAAGAGACCCAGTACTTC
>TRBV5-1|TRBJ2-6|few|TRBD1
CASSLRQGGANVLTF
TGCGCCAGCAGCCTTCGACAGGGTGGGGCCAACGTCCTGACTTTC
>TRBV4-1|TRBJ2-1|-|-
CASSQDWPPSEQFF
TGCGCCAGCAGCCAAGATTGGCCCCCCTCTGAGCAGTTCTTC
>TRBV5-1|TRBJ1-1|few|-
CASSSLTGSEAFF
TGCGCCAGCAGCTCTTTGACGGGAAGTGAAGCTTTCTTT
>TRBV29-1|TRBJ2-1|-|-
CSVYGRDSYNEQFF
TGCAGCGTTTACGGGAGGGACAGCTACAATGAGCAGTTCTTC
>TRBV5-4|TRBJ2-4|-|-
CASSLGGEQAKNIQYF
TGTGCCAGCAGCTTGGGGGGGGAGCAAGCCAAAAACATTCAGTACTTC
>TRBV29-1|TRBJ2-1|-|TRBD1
CSVKGQGSYNEQFF
TGCAGCGTTAAGGGACAGGGCTCCTACAATGAGCAGTTCTTC
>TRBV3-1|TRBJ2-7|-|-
CASSQDRITLAYEQYF
TGTGCCAGCAGCCAAGATCGTATTACCCTCGCCTACGAGCAGTACTTC
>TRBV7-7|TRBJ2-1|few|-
CASSLMFGDEQFF
TGTGCCAGCAGCCTAATGTTCGGCGATGAGCAGTTCTTC
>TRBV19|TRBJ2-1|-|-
CASSIGGPTGQFF
TGTGCCAGTAGTATAGGGGGTCCAACAGGGCAGTTCTTC
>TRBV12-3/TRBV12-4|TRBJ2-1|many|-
CASNLRGRDHPFF
TGTGCCAGCAACTTAAGGGGTCGGGACCACCCGTTCTTC
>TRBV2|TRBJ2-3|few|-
CASSEALEGADTQYF
TGTGCCAGCAGTGAAGCCCTGGAGGGAGCAGATACGCAGTATTTT
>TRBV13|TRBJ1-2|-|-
CASSLDALGGGYTF
TGTGCCAGCAGCTTAGACGCCTTGGGAGGTGGCTACACCTTC
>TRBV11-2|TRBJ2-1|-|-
CASSLSRGMFF
TGTGCCAGCAGCTTAAGCAGGGGTATGTTCTTC
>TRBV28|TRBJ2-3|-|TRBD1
CASSSPDRFTDTQYF
TGTGCCAGCAGTTCCCCGGACAGGTTCACAGATACGCAGTATTTT
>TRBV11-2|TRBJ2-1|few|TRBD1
CASSLDIDREPYNEQFF
TGTGCCAGCAGCTTAGACATAGACAGGGAGCCTTACAATGAGCAGTTCTTC
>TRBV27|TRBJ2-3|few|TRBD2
CASRRRGLGADTQYF
TGTGCCAGCAGACGCAGGGGACTAGGCGCAGATACGCAGTATTTT
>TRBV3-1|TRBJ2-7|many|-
CASSQGVYEQYF
TGTGCCAGCAGCCAAGGAGTTTACGAGCAGTACTTC
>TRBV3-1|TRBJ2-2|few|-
CASNGVDTGELFF
TGTGCCAGCAATGGGGTGGACACCGGGGAGCTGTTTTTT
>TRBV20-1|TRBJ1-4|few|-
CSAQRNYNEKLFF
TGCAGTGCCCAGCGGAACTATAATGAAAAACTGTTTTTT
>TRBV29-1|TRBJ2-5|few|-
CSAQGSQETQYF
TGCAGCGCTCAGGGATCTCAAGAGACCCAGTACTTC
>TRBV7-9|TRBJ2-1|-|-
CASSPDFLGNEQFF
TGTGCCAGCAGCCCAGACTTTTTGGGCAATGAGCAGTTCTTC
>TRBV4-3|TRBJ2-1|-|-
CASSQVEGRYEQFF
TGCGCCAGCAGCCAAGTGGAAGGGCGATATGAGCAGTTCTTC
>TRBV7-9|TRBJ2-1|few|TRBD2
CASSFEAGSSYNEQFF
TGTGCCAGCAGCTTCGAAGCGGGAAGCTCCTACAATGAGCAGTTCTTC
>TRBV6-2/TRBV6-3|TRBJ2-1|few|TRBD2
CASRETSGINEQFF
TGTGCCAGCAGGGAGACTAGCGGGATCAATGAGCAGTTCTTC
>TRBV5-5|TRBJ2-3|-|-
CASSLATSEDTQYF
TGTGCCAGCAGCTTGGCTACCTCTGAAGATACGCAGTATTTT
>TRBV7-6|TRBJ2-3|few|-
CASSLSNIDTDTQYF
TGTGCCAGCAGCTTAAGCAACATCGACACAGATACGCAGTATTTT
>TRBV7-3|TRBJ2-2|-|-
CASSSDYSNTGELFF
TGTGCCAGCAGCTCAGACTACTCGAACACCGGGGAGCTGTTTTTT
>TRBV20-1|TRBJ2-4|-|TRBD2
CSAQRGTSGKNIQYF
TGCAGTGCGCAGCGTGGGACTAGCGGCAAAAACATTCAGTACTTC
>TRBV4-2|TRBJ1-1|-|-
CASSQGLPGNTEAFF
TGTGCCAGCAGCCAAGGATTGCCCGGGAACACTGAAGCTTTCTTT
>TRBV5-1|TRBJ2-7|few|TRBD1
CASSFQGQGAGEQYF
TGCGCCAGCAGCTTCCAGGGACAGGGGGCTGGCGAGCAGTACTTC
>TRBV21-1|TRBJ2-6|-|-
CASSKVWAGERTGANVLTF
TGTGCCAGCAGCAAAGTGTGGGCAGGGGAACGAACTGGGGCCAACGTCCTGACTTTC
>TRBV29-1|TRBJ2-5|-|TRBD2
CSVGTGLAGVGKETQYF
TGCAGCGTTGGTACCGGACTAGCGGGAGTTGGTAAAGAGACCCAGTACTTC
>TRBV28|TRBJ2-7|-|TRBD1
CASSTEGQTPYEQYF
TGTGCCAGCAGCACCGAGGGACAGACCCCCTACGAGCAGTACTTC
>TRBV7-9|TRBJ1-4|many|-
CASGKQSQSEKLFF
TGTGCCAGCGGAAAACAGTCTCAGAGCGAAAAACTGTTTTTT
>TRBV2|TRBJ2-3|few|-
CASTVADTQYF
TGTGCCAGCACCGTAGCAGATACGCAGTATTTT